What follows are 5 T cell receptor beta chains derived from one specimen sequenced in a study of blood T cell repertoires in COVID-19. TCRdb's copy holds only in-frame clones and misses some; the assay was immunoSEQ multiplex PCR. The sample records approximately 130,000 clones, about 86% being singletons. Material: peripheral blood. The receptors originated from a woman aged 45-65 years who had recovered from COVID-19.

This clone was seen a single time. V is TRBV13 and J is TRBJ2-7; the D gene is possibly TRBD1 (7 bases). Germline V lookup: CDR1 PRHDT, CDR2 FYEKMQ (reference sequence). CDR3 length: 16 residues. Trimming took 5 bases from V and 2 from J, leaving 19 bases between them. The CDR3 reads CASSLRQGLLPYEQYF. For the CDR3, the DNA is TGTGCCAGCAGCCTCCGACAGGGACTCCTTCCCTACGAGCAGTACTTC.

The V call is TRBV30, the J call TRBJ1-2; 8 positions match TRBD1. The junction had 3 bases not matched to a gene; V was cut back by 4 bases and J by 8 bases. The CDR3 is 11 residues long. Germline V gives CDR1 GTSNPN, CDR2 SVGIG (reference sequence). The CDR3 reads CAWTGTGGYTF. DNA of the CDR3: TGTGCCTGGACCGGGACAGGAGGCTACACCTTC. Using reference TRBV30 and TRBJ1-2 for the parts outside the CDR3, the full variable domain is SQTIHQWPATLVQPVGSPLSLECTVEGTSNPNLYWYRQAAGRGLQLLFYSVGIGQISSEVPQNLSASRPQDRQFILSSKKLLLSDSGFYLCAWTGTGGYTFGSGTRLTVV.

About this clone itself: Other DNA sequences in the same sample also yield this CDR3. DNA for the CDR3: TGCGCCAGCAGCTTGGAGCTAGCGGGAGACACAGATACGCAGTATTTT. It encodes CASSLELAGDTDTQYF. This sequence joins TRBV5-1 and TRBJ2-3; 10 bases align to TRBD2. The CDR3 contains 16 residues. The junction had 3 bases not matched to a gene; V was cut back by 0 bases and J by 2 bases. CDR1 and CDR2 (germline): SGHRS, YFSETQ.

The rearrangement uses TRBV18 and TRBJ2-7; 11 bases align to TRBD2. CDR3 size: 16 residues. Germline values: CDR1 KGHSH, CDR2 LQKENI. V shed 6 bases, J shed 2 bases, and the junction held 9 bases outside the gene matches. CDR3 protein: CASSPAGTSGAYEQYF. The CDR3 nucleotides read TGTGCCAGCTCCCCCGCCGGGACTAGCGGAGCCTACGAGCAGTACTTC.

This clone was observed once. The genes are TRBV5-1 and TRBJ1-6, with D hard to call. There are 15 residues in the CDR3. V was clipped by 0 bases and J by 9 bases, with 13 bases between them. Germline lookup yields CDR1 SGHRS and CDR2 YFSETQ. CDR3 sequence: CASSLAAGGGSPLHF. The CDR3 DNA is TGCGCCAGCAGCTTGGCCGCGGGTGGTGGTTCACCCCTCCACTTT.